These 6 T cell receptor beta chains were all obtained from the same sample, sequenced in a study of T-cell reconstitution after alpha-beta-depleted transplantation in children. This sample's TCRbeta library carried unique molecular identifier barcodes. Each CDR3 protein is one row after TCRdb ran MiXCR on the PCR reads. The profile shows approximately 1,000,000 distinct CDR3 sequences, about 26% of them singletons. The source was PBMCs, mostly from graft donor cells, collected 360 days after TCRalphabeta/CD19-depleted stem cell transplant. The receptor set was obtained from a boy under two years old who had a stem cell transplant for SCID, so the T cells may come from the graft donor.

The J gene is TRBJ1-1, the V gene TRBV20-1, with D perhaps matching TRBD1 (6 bases). CDR1 and CDR2 from the germline V gene are DFQATT and SNEGSKA (reference sequence). Trimming pared 3 bases from V and 4 bases from J, leaving 12 bases between. The CDR3 totals 13 residues. CDR3 loop: CSASTQGSTEAFF. In DNA, the CDR3 is TGCAGTGCTAGCACCCAGGGGAGCACTGAAGCTTTCTTT.

This clonotype was seen a handful of times. The gene calls are TRBV11-2 and TRBJ2-3; 12 bases are a match to TRBD1. After removal of 4 bases from V and 5 bases from J, the junction contained 7 bases not matched to a gene. The CDR3 consists of 16 residues. CDR1 SGHAT and CDR2 FQNNGV come from the germline V gene. CDR3 sequence (DNA): TGTGCCAGCAGCTCGTGGGACAGGGGGCAACAAGATACGCAGTATTTT. Its protein is CASSSWDRGQQDTQYF.

This clonotype came up a few times. The chain uses TRBV28 and TRBJ1-1, with D maybe TRBD1 (5 bases). The CDR3 sequence is 17 residues long. Trimming left V 2 bases short and J 4 bases short, with 20 bases between. The germline V gene encodes CDR1 MDHEN and CDR2 SYDVKM. For the CDR3, the DNA is TGTGCCAGCAGTTTAGTCGAGGGACCCGCTAGAGGCACTGAAGCTTTCTTT. This gives the protein CASSLVEGPARGTEAFF.

V gene TRBV6-5 combines with J gene TRBJ2-3, with a tentative D call TRBD2 (6 bases). Trimming pared 4 bases from V and 3 bases from J, leaving 14 bases between. Germline V gene data show CDR1 as MNHEY and CDR2 as SVGAGI. The CDR3 runs 15 residues. For the CDR3, the DNA is TGTGCCAGCAGTTGGGACTTAGCGGAAACAGATACGCAGTATTTT. Protein: CASSWDLAETDTQYF.

J is TRBJ1-1 and V is TRBV24-1; D is possibly TRBD1 (6 bases). V lost 4 bases and J lost 5, with 10 bases in between. The CDR3 is 13 amino acids. Germline V lookup: CDR1 KGHDR, CDR2 SFDVKD. The CDR3: CATSDRRGTEAFF. The CDR3 DNA follows: TGTGCCACCAGTGACCGCAGGGGTACTGAAGCTTTCTTT.

This clonotype has a handful of counts. The gene calls are TRBV20-1 and TRBJ2-5; 8 bases match TRBD2. The V gene's germline CDR1 is DFQATT and CDR2 SNEGSKA (reference sequence). Germline trimming cut 3 bases from V and 1 base from J; bases unmatched to any gene: 4. This CDR3 spans 14 amino acids. CDR3 in amino acids: CSASTAGAQETQYF. The CDR3 DNA reads as TGCAGTGCTAGTACAGCGGGGGCCCAAGAGACCCAGTACTTC.